This entry features one T cell receptor beta chain sequence. No antigen is known for it. The ends lost 5 bases at V and 9 bases at J; junction bases unmatched: 6. CDR3 length: 15 residues. CDR1 and CDR2 (germline): SGHTA, FQGNSA. Every sample gave at least 6 micrograms of total RNA when it was extracted. With a J-beta primer mix and a sample-barcoded 5' primer, a second PCR ran about 7 to 12 cycles. TCRdb processed the 5' RACE reads anew with MiXCR; each CDR3 protein has one entry. Of 600,000 to 850,000 distinct CDR3 sequences listed, roughly 43% are singletons. The sample belongs to a study of blood T cells in healthy people across ages. Notes on the study in general: Unknown donor CMV status possibly confounded expanded clonotype changes.

This sequence originates from a woman aged 55-75 years in good health. V gene TRBV7-2 combines with J gene TRBJ2-1; 14 nucleotides agree with TRBD2. Sequenced input: blood. The CDR3: CASSARGTSGGEQFF. As DNA, the CDR3 is TGTGCCAGCAGCGCCAGAGGGACTAGCGGGGGTGAGCAGTTCTTC.